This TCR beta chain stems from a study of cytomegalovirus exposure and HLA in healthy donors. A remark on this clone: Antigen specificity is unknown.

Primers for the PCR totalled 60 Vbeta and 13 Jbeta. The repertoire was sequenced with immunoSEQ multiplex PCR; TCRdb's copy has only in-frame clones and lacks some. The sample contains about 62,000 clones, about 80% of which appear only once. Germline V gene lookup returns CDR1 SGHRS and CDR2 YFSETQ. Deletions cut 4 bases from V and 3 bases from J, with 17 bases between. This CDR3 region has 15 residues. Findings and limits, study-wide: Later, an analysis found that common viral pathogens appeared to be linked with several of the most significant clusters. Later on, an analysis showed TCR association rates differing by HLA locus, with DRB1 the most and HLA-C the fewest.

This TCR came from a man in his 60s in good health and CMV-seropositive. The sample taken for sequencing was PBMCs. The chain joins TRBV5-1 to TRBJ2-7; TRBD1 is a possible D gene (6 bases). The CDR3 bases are TGCGCCAGCAGCATAAACAGGGCCCTTGGCTACGAGCAGTACTTC. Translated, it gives CASSINRALGYEQYF.